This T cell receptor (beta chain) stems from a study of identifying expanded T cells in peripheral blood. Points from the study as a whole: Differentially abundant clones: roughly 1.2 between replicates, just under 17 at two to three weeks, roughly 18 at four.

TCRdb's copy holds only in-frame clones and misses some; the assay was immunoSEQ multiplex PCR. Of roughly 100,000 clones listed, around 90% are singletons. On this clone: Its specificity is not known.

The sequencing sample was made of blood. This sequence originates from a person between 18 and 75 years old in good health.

CDR3 bases: TGTGCCAGCAGTTCTGGGGGCAATCAGCCCCAGCATTTT. Its translation: CASSSGGNQPQHF. V gene TRBV6-5 combines with J gene TRBJ1-5; D remains ambiguous. CDR3 size: 13 residues. V lost 4 bases to trimming and J lost 2 bases, with 6 bases between them. Germline V gene lookup returns CDR1 MNHEY and CDR2 SVGAGI.